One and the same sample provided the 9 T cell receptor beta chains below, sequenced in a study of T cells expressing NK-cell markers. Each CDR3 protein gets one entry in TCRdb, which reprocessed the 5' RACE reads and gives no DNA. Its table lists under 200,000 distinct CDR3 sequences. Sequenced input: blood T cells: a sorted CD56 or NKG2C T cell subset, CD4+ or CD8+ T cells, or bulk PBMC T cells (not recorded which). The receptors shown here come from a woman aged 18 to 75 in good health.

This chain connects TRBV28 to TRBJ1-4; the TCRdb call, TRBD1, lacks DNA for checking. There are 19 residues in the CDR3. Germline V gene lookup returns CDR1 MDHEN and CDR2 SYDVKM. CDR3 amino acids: CASSPTTGGYLSWNEKLFF.

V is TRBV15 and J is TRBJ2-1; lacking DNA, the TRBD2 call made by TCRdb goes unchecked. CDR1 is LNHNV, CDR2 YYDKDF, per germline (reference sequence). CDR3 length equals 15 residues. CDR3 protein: CATSRELAGVNEQFF. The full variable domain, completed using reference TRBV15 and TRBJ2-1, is DAMVIQNPRYQVTQFGKPVTLSCSQTLNHNVMYWYQQKSSQAPKLLFHYYDKDFNNEADTPDNFQSRRPNTSFCFLDIRSPGLGDTAMYLCATSRELAGVNEQFFGPGTRLTVL.

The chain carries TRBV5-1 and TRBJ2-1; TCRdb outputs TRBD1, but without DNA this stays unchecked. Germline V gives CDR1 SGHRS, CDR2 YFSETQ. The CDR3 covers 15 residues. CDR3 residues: CASSFAGGNYNEQFF.

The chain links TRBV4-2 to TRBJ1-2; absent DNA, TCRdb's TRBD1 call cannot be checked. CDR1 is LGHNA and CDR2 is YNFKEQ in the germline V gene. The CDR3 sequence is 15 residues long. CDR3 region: CASSLVTGANYGYTF.

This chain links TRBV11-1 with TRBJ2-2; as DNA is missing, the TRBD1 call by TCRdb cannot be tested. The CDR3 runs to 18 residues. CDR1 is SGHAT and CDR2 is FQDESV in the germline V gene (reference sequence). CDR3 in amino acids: CASSRITGTGARRRELFF.

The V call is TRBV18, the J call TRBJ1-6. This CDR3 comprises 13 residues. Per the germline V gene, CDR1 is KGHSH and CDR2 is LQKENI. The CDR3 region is CASSPGVNSPLHF. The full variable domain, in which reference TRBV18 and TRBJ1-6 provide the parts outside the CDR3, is NAGVMQNPRHLVRRRGQEARLRCSPMKGHSHVYWYRQLPEEGLKFMVYLQKENIIDESGMPKERFSAEFPKEGPSILRIQQVVRGDSAAYFCASSPGVNSPLHFGNGTRLTVT.

CDR3 loop: CASSPVGIEQYF. The chain uses TRBV18 and TRBJ2-7. The CDR3 covers 12 residues. Germline CDR1 and CDR2: KGHSH and LQKENI.

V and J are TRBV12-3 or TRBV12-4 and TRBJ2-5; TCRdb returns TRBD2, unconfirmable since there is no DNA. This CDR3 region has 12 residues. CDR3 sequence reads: CASQARGETQYF.

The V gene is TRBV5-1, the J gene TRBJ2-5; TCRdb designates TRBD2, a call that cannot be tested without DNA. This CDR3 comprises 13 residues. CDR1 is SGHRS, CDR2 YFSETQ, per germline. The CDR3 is CASSSVAGETQYF.